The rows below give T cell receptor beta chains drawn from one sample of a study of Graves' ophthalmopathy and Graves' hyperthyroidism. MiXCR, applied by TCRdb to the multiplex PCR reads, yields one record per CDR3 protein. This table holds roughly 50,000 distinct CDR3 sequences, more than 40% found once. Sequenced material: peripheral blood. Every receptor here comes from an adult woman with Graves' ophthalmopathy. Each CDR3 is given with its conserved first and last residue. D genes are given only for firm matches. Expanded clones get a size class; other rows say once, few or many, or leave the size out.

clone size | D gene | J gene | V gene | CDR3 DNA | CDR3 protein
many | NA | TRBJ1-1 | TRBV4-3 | TGCGCCAGCAGCCAAGAGCTGGGCGCTATGAACACTGAAGCTTTCTTT | CASSQELGAMNTEAFF
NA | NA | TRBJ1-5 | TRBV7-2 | TGTGCCAGCAGCCAACGAAGGCCGGAGGGGGATCAGCCCCAGCATTTT | CASSQRRPEGDQPQHF
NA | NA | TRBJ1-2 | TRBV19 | TGTGCCAGTGGTACCGGGGGCTACACCTTC | CASGTGGYTF
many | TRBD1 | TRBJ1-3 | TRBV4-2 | TGTGCCAGCAGCCAGGACAGGGCTATCTCTGGAAACACCATATATTTT | CASSQDRAISGNTIYF
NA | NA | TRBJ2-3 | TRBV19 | TGTGCCGATTACCTCGACGGCACAGATACGCAGTATTTT | CADYLDGTDTQYF
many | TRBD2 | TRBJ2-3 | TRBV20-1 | TGCAGTGCTCGGCCGGGACTAGGACAAAGAGATACGCAGTATTTT | CSARPGLGQRDTQYF
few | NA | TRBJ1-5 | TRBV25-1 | TGTGCCAGCAGTCAACAGAATCAGCCCCAGCATTTT | CASSQQNQPQHF
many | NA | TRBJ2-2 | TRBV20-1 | TGCAGTGCTAGAGATTCCTCGACAGACACCGGGGAGCTGTTTTTT | CSARDSSTDTGELFF
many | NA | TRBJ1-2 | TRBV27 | TGTGCCAGCACCGGCAGTCTTAACTATGGCTACACCTTC | CASTGSLNYGYTF
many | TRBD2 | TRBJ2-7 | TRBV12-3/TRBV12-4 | TGTGCCAGCAAGCGGGGGCTCGGGCAGTACTTC | CASKRGLGQYF
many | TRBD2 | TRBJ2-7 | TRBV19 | TGTGCCAGCCTCTACCTAGGGACTAGCGAATACTACGAGCAGTACTTC | CASLYLGTSEYYEQYF
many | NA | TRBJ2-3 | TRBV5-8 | TGTGCCAGCAGCTTGTATCCGGGAGCAGGCACAGATACGCAGTATTTT | CASSLYPGAGTDTQYF
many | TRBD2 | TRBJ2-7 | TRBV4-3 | TGCGCCAGCAGCCAAGATGAGGTGGGTAGCGGGAGGGCCTACGAGCAGTACTTC | CASSQDEVGSGRAYEQYF
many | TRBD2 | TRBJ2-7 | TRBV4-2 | TGTGCCAGCAGCCAAGAGGGGACTAGCGGGAGCTACGAGCAGTACTTC | CASSQEGTSGSYEQYF
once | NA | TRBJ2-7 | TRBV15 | TGTACCACCAGCACCGGCGGGCTTGGCGTGGCCTCGCGGTACTTC | CTTSTGGLGVASRYF
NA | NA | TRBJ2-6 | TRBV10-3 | TGTGCCATCAGGTACAGGCGCGGCTCTGGGGCCAACGTCCTGACTTTC | CAIRYRRGSGANVLTF
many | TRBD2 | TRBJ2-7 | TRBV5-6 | TGTGCCAGCAGCTTGCGGCCTAGCGGGAGTCGGGCATACGAGCAGTACTTC | CASSLRPSGSRAYEQYF
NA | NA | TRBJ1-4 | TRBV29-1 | TGCAGCGTTGATCGGGGGGGGGATGAAAAACTGTTTTTT | CSVDRGGDEKLFF
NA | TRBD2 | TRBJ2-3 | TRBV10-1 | TGCGCCAGCAATGTGGGTAGCGGGAGTATCACAGATACGCAGTATTTT | CASNVGSGSITDTQYF
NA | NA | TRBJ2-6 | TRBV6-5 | TGTGCCAGCAGCCGGGACGGGGCTAACGTCCTGACTTTC | CASSRDGANVLTF
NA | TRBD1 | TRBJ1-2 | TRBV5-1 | TGCGCCAGCAAGGAACCGGGACAGGGGAATGGCTACACCTTC | CASKEPGQGNGYTF
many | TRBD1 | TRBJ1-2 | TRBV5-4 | TGTGCCAGCAGCTTGGGGCAGGGGGCGCAGGATGGCTACACCTTC | CASSLGQGAQDGYTF
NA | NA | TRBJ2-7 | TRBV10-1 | TGCGCCAGCAGTGGCCCTGAGCAGTACTTC | CASSGPEQYF